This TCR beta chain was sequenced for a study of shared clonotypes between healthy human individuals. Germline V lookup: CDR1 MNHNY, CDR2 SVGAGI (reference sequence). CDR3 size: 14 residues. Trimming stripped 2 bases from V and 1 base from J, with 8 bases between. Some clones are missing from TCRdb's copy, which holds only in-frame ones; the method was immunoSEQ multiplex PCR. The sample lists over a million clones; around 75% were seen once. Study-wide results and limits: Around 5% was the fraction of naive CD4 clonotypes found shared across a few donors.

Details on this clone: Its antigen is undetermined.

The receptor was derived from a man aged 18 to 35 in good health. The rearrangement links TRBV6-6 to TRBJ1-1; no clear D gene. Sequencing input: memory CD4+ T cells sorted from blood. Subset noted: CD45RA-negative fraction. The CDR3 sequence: CASSYLGSNTEAFF. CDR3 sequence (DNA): TGTGCCAGCAGTTACCTGGGTTCGAACACTGAAGCTTTCTTT.